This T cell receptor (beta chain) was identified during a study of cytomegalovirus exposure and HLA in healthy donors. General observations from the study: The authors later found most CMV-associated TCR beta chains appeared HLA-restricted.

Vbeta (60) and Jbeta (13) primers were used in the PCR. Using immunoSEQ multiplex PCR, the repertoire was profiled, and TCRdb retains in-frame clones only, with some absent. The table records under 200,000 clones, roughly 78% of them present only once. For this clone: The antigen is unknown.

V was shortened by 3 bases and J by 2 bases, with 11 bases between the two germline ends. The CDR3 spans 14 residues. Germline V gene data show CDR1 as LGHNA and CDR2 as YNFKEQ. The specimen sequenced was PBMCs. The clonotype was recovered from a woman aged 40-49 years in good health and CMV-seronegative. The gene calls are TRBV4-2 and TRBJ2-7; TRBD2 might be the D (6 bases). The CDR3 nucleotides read TGTGCCAGCAGCCAGACGGGGGTCACCTACGAGCAGTACTTC. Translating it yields CASSQTGVTYEQYF.